Listed below are T cell receptor beta chains from one sample, sequenced in a study of T cell changes during pregnancy in multiple sclerosis. The protocol was immunoSEQ multiplex PCR, while the TCRdb copy is restricted to in-frame clones and leaves out a portion. The sample lists tens of thousands of clones, approximately 90% seen once, with 0.39% in the top ten. This material consisted of CD4+ T cells from peripheral blood mononuclear cells, taken after pregnancy. All receptors derive from a female donor with multiple sclerosis, enrolled in a pregnancy study. The CDR3 runs from the conserved cysteine through the conserved F or W. D genes are given only for firm matches. Where a row states a size, it is once, few, many or the class of an expanded clone; other rows omit it.

>TRBJ1-2|-|TRBV7-2|once
CASSLDFRGGVTSGYTF
TGTGCCAGCAGCTTAGACTTCCGGGGGGGCGTCACGTCTGGCTACACCTTC
>TRBJ1-1|TRBD1|TRBV9|-
CASSTRQGSEAFF
TGTGCCAGCAGCACGCGACAGGGTTCTGAAGCTTTCTTT
>TRBJ2-5|-|TRBV5-5|-
CASSLGVGEQETQYF
TGTGCCAGCAGCTTGGGGGTAGGGGAACAAGAGACCCAGTACTTC
>TRBJ2-7|TRBD1|TRBV15|-
CATSRLLGQGAYEQYF
TGTGCCACCAGCAGGCTCCTCGGACAGGGAGCCTACGAGCAGTACTTC
>TRBJ1-1|-|TRBV27|-
CASSFSVRGAPGAEAFF
TGTGCCAGCAGTTTTAGCGTCCGGGGGGCGCCTGGCGCTGAAGCTTTCTTT
>TRBJ2-3|TRBD1|TRBV7-9|-
CASSVGQGWHESTDTQYF
TGTGCCAGCAGCGTAGGACAGGGTTGGCACGAAAGTACAGATACGCAGTATTTT
>TRBJ2-2|TRBD2|TRBV6-1|-
CASSVKTSGIGELFF
TGTGCCAGCAGTGTAAAGACTAGCGGGATCGGGGAGCTGTTTTTT
>TRBJ2-7|-|TRBV27|-
CASSFPGAGEQYF
TGTGCCAGCAGTTTCCCAGGGGCTGGCGAGCAGTACTTC
>TRBJ2-7|TRBD2|TRBV11-2|-
CASSSQVGGSYEQYF
TGTGCCAGCAGCTCCCAGGTGGGAGGGTCCTACGAGCAGTACTTC
>TRBJ2-1|TRBD2|TRBV7-2|-
CASSLELARKFF
TGTGCCAGCAGCTTAGAACTAGCGAGAAAGTTCTTC
>TRBJ2-1|TRBD2|TRBV25-1|-
CASSERTGTSYNEQFF
TGTGCCAGCAGTGAAAGGACCGGGACTAGCTACAATGAGCAGTTCTTC
>TRBJ2-7|TRBD2|TRBV27|-
CASSLGLAGVNEQYF
TGTGCCAGCAGCCTGGGGCTAGCGGGAGTTAACGAGCAGTACTTC
>TRBJ2-5|TRBD1|TRBV9|once
CASSEGTGWETQYF
TGTGCCAGCAGCGAAGGGACAGGGTGGGAGACCCAGTACTTC
>TRBJ1-4|-|TRBV18|-
CASSPTGLEEKLFF
TGTGCCAGCTCACCGACAGGATTAGAGGAAAAACTGTTTTTT
>TRBJ2-7|-|TRBV19|-
CASSVPSYEQYF
TGTGCCAGTAGTGTTCCTTCCTACGAGCAGTACTTC
>TRBJ2-5|-|TRBV6-1|-
CASSELRGETQYF
TGTGCCAGCAGTGAACTGCGGGGAGAGACCCAGTACTTC
>TRBJ2-5|-|TRBV5-1|-
CASSLRGLGQETQYF
TGCGCCAGCAGCTTGAGGGGGTTGGGTCAAGAGACCCAGTACTTC